These 8 T cell receptor beta chains were all obtained from the same sample, sequenced in a study of early T cells in non-severe SARS-CoV-2 infection. TCRdb independently ran MiXCR on the 5' RACE reads; one entry per CDR3 protein. The sample includes tens of thousands of distinct CDR3 sequences, around 12% of them seen just once. The sample was whole blood. The receptors shown here come from an adult who was a healthcare worker with PCR-confirmed SARS-CoV-2 infection or an uninfected control (not recorded which).

This clonotype has a count of ten or more. The gene calls are TRBV2 and TRBJ1-2; 7 nucleotides align to TRBD1. The J segment lost 0 bases and the V segment lost 2 bases, leaving 6 bases of the junction unmatched. Germline values: CDR1 SNHLY, CDR2 FYNNEI. The CDR3 totals 16 residues. As DNA, the CDR3 is TGTGCCAGCAGTGAACGGGGACAGTTTACTAACTATGGCTACACCTTC. Its protein is CASSERGQFTNYGYTF.

In its sample, this clonotype was seen a few times. The chain has TRBV27 and TRBJ1-1; perhaps TRBD1 as D (6 bases). V was pared by 4 bases and J by 0 bases, with 9 bases between. This CDR3 has 14 residues. Germline CDR1 reads MNHEY; CDR2 reads SMNVEV (reference sequence). CDR3 sequence (DNA): TGTGCCAGCAGTTCCGGGACATTGAACACTGAAGCTTTCTTT. Protein product: CASSSGTLNTEAFF.

This clonotype was seen repeatedly, ten times or more. This chain joins TRBV20-1 and TRBJ1-1; TRBD1 matches 9 bases. Germline V gene data show CDR1 as DFQATT and CDR2 as SNEGSKA (reference sequence). The CDR3 is 14 amino acids. V was clipped by 6 bases and J by 6 bases; unmatched bases: 11. CDR3 DNA: TGCAGTGCCGCGACAGGGGGGTCAATGCCTGAAGCTTTCTTT. This sequence encodes CSAATGGSMPEAFF.

This clonotype was counted ten times or more. This chain joins TRBV20-1 and TRBJ1-5; D is undetermined. Germline V lookup: CDR1 DFQATT, CDR2 SNEGSKA (reference sequence). CDR3 length: 15 residues. Trimming removed 0 bases from V and 4 bases from J, with 13 bases in between. The CDR3 DNA reads TGCAGTGCTAGAGATGACCAGACCATGAATCAGCCCCAGCATTTT. The encoded protein is CSARDDQTMNQPQHF.

The chain has TRBV6-6 and TRBJ2-1; tentatively, D is TRBD2 (6 bases). In germline, CDR1 is MNHNY, CDR2 SVGAGI (reference sequence). The CDR3 is 15 residues long. Trimming cost V 1 base and J 4 bases, with 11 bases left between them. The DNA of the CDR3 is TGTGCCAGCAGTTACTACTCGGGGGAGTACAATGAGCAGTTCTTC. It yields the protein CASSYYSGEYNEQFF.

At least ten counts were recorded for this clonotype. The gene calls are TRBV4-1 and TRBJ1-4; D may be TRBD1 (6 bases). The CDR3 runs 15 residues. Deletions cut 7 bases from V and 7 bases from J, with 19 bases between. Germline V gives CDR1 MGHRA, CDR2 YSYEKL. CDR3 sequence (DNA): TGCGCCAGCAAGGGCGGTGGGCAGGGGCTTGAAAAACTGTTTTTT. Protein: CASKGGGQGLEKLFF.

This chain connects TRBV27 to TRBJ2-5, with D possibly TRBD2 on 6 matching bases. The CDR3 sequence is 14 residues long. Between the trimmed V and J ends, which lost 6 bases and 2 bases, there was a span of 13 bases. CDR1 and CDR2 from the germline V gene are MNHEY and SMNVEV (reference sequence). This chain's CDR3 is CASSGDWLQETQYF. The DNA for the CDR3 is TGTGCCAGCAGCGGGGACTGGTTGCAAGAGACCCAGTACTTC.

This clonotype turned up a few times. In DNA, the CDR3 is TGCGCCAGCAGCGCGGGAGGGGCGAACACTGAAGCTTTCTTT. Encoded protein: CASSAGGANTEAFF. The rearrangement links TRBV5-1 to TRBJ1-1; D is possibly TRBD1 (5 bases). Trimming removed 4 bases at V and 1 base at J, with 11 bases between. Germline-derived CDR1 and CDR2 are SGHRS and YFSETQ. The CDR3 is 14 residues long. The full variable domain, in which reference TRBV5-1 and TRBJ1-1 provide the parts outside the CDR3, is KAGVTQTPRYLIKTRGQQVTLSCSPISGHRSVSWYQQTPGQGLQFLFEYFSETQRNKGNFPGRFSGRQFSNSRSEMNVSTLELGDSALYLCASSAGGANTEAFFGQGTRLTVV.